The 5 T cell receptor beta chains in this list originate from one sample, sequenced in a study of T cells in Graves' hyperthyroidism and ophthalmopathy. Amplification yielded TCR beta CDR3 regions, with RNA transcripts as the source. An initial round of RT-PCR targeting the TCR CDR3 relied on the HTBI primer set. MiXCR was run by TCRdb on the multiplex PCR reads, yielding one entry per CDR3 protein. Here the sample spans about 610,000 distinct CDR3 sequences, roughly 15% being singletons. What was sequenced was blood. The receptors come from a woman aged 40 to 50 with Graves' ophthalmopathy.

The genes are TRBV27 and TRBJ2-2, with 16 bases aligning to TRBD2. The CDR3 length is 18 residues. Per the germline V gene, CDR1 is MNHEY and CDR2 is SMNVEV (reference sequence). The junction had 13 bases not matched to a gene; V was cut back by 7 bases and J by 8 bases. The CDR3 loop is CASTLRGLAGGPSGELFF. In DNA, the CDR3 is TGTGCCAGCACCCTTCGGGGACTAGCGGGAGGGCCCTCGGGGGAGCTGTTTTTT.

This clonotype appeared many times. The chain employs TRBV5-1 and TRBJ1-1; weak D call: TRBD1 (6 bases). The CDR3 totals 19 residues. CDR1 is SGHRS, CDR2 YFSETQ, per germline. Trimming pared 2 bases from V and 1 base from J, leaving 24 bases between. CDR3 region: CASSLQGVGEVGRNTEAFF. CDR3 bases: TGCGCCAGCAGCTTACAGGGAGTGGGGGAAGTTGGTCGGAACACTGAAGCTTTCTTT.

This chain uses TRBV24-1 with TRBJ2-5; D remains ambiguous. The CDR3 spans 13 residues. Germline V gene lookup returns CDR1 KGHDR and CDR2 SFDVKD. V lost 4 bases to trimming and J lost 4 bases, with 9 bases between them. The chain's CDR3 is CATSEGNLETQYF. CDR3 DNA sequence: TGTGCCACCAGTGAGGGGAATCTAGAGACCCAGTACTTC.

In its sample, this clonotype was seen a few times. This chain uses TRBV4-1 with TRBJ2-7; D is unclear. This CDR3 has 10 amino acids. Germline V lookup: CDR1 MGHRA, CDR2 YSYEKL. With 11 bases removed from V and 6 bases from J, the gap between germline ends came to 11 bases. The DNA for the CDR3 is TGCGCCCCCGCCCCGTGCGAGCAGTACTTC. It encodes CAPAPCEQYF.

J is TRBJ2-2 and V is TRBV10-3; unclear D gene. Germline lookup yields CDR1 ENHRY and CDR2 SYGVKD. Trimming removed 3 bases from V and 4 bases from J, with 6 bases in between. The length of the CDR3 is 13 residues. The CDR3 nucleotides are TGTGCCATCAGTGACGAGGTCACCGGGGAGCTGTTTTTT. Its translation: CAISDEVTGELFF.